Listed here are 19 T cell receptor beta chains from one sample, sequenced in a study of CD8+ T cells in alopecia areata. Following extraction, RNA underwent reverse transcription to cDNA, which served as the sequencing template. Here immunoSEQ multiplex PCR was the method, and the copy in TCRdb shows in-frame clones only, minus some. Of about 12,000 clones listed, more than 55% are singletons. Specimens obtained from alopecia areata patients comprised lesional scalp punch biopsies and peripheral blood. Sequenced: skin. Receptors were obtained from a human donor with alopecia areata.

The chain carries TRBV5-1 and TRBJ2-3, with 8 bases identical to TRBD2. Losses at the gene ends were 0 bases for V and 3 bases for J; bases not matched to a gene: 0. From germline, CDR1 is SGHRS and CDR2 YFSETQ. The CDR3 has 14 residues. CDR3 nucleotide sequence: TGCGCCAGCAGCTTGGCGGGAGGGACAGATACGCAGTATTTT. Translating gives CASSLAGGTDTQYF.

This clone was recorded a few times. The chain employs TRBV7-9 and TRBJ2-7; TRBD2 matches 11 bases. Germline loops: CDR1 SEHNR, CDR2 FQNEAQ (reference sequence). V shed 8 bases and J 9 bases; nucleotides not matched to a gene: 15. This CDR3 is built from 15 residues. The CDR3 region is CASELAGLAGGGQYF. The CDR3 DNA sequence: TGTGCCAGCGAACTAGCAGGGCTAGCGGGAGGCGGGCAGTACTTC.

The V and J genes are TRBV7-8 and TRBJ2-1; TRBD2 aligns across 9 bases. The CDR3 is 16 amino acids. The V segment lost 4 bases and the J segment 10 bases; nucleotides outside the gene matches: 14. Germline V gene data show CDR1 as SGHVS and CDR2 as FQNEAQ. The CDR3 region is CASSSTARLAGGEQFF. In DNA form, the CDR3 reads TGTGCCAGCAGCTCCACGGCCCGACTCGCGGGAGGGGAGCAGTTCTTC. The complete variable domain, with remaining parts taken from reference TRBV7-8 and TRBJ2-1, reads GAGVSQSPRYKVAKRGQDVALRCDPISGHVSLFWYQQALGQGPEFLTYFQNEAQLDKSGLPSDRFFAERPEGSVSTLKIQRTQQEDSAVYLCASSSTARLAGGEQFFGPGTRLTVL.

CDR3 DNA sequence: TGTGCCAGCAGCGTAGGACAGCCGAGCACAGATACGCAGTATTTT. Protein product: CASSVGQPSTDTQYF. The chain carries TRBV9 and TRBJ2-3, with D possibly being TRBD1 (5 bases). Germline-derived CDR1 and CDR2 are SGDLS and YYNGEE. Trimming pared 0 bases from V and 0 bases from J, leaving 8 bases between. This CDR3 has 15 residues. Full variable domain (remainder filled in from reference TRBV9 and TRBJ2-3): DSGVTQTPKHLITATGQRVTLRCSPRSGDLSVYWYQQSLDQGLQFLIQYYNGEERAKGNILERFSAQQFPDLHSELNLSSLELGDSALYFCASSVGQPSTDTQYFGPGTRLTVL.

This clone was detected a few times. The chain links TRBV18 to TRBJ1-5; D remains ambiguous. CDR1 is KGHSH and CDR2 is LQKENI in the germline V gene. The CDR3 sequence is 13 residues long. V lost 1 base to trimming and J lost 5 bases, with 6 bases between them. In DNA, the CDR3 is TGTGCCAGCTCACCACGACTGGATCAGCCCCAGCATTTT. Its translation: CASSPRLDQPQHF.

In this sample, this clone turned up a few times. The rearrangement links TRBV29-1 to TRBJ2-3, with 8 bases fitting TRBD1. Losses at the gene ends were 6 bases for V and 5 bases for J; bases not matched to a gene: 13. The CDR3 is made up of 15 amino acids. Per the germline V gene, CDR1 is SQVTM and CDR2 is ANQGSEA. The DNA of the CDR3 is TGCAGCGTCCCTATACCCGGGACAGGAGTAGATACGCAGTATTTT. Amino acid sequence: CSVPIPGTGVDTQYF.

The genes are TRBV9 and TRBJ1-1; D remains unclear. CDR3 size: 14 residues. CDR1 is SGDLS and CDR2 is YYNGEE in the germline V gene. Trimming removed 0 bases from V and 4 bases from J, with 10 bases in between. As DNA, the CDR3 is TGTGCCAGCAGCGTAGCTGGGGATGCCACTGAAGCTTTCTTT. It yields the protein CASSVAGDATEAFF. The full variable domain, its missing parts supplied by reference TRBV9 and TRBJ1-1, is DSGVTQTPKHLITATGQRVTLRCSPRSGDLSVYWYQQSLDQGLQFLIQYYNGEERAKGNILERFSAQQFPDLHSELNLSSLELGDSALYFCASSVAGDATEAFFGQGTRLTVV.

In its sample, this clone was seen a few times. The genes are TRBV30 and TRBJ1-6; a weak D match, TRBD1 (6 bases). This CDR3 is built from 14 residues. CDR1 is GTSNPN, CDR2 SVGIG, per germline (reference sequence). The ends were cut back, 2 bases at V and 5 bases at J, with 10 bases in the middle. The CDR3 loop is CAWSRGQDNSPLHF. The CDR3 DNA reads TGTGCCTGGAGTCGGGGACAAGATAATTCACCCCTCCACTTT.

The gene calls are TRBV7-3 and TRBJ1-1; a weak D match, TRBD1 (5 bases). Germline V gene data show CDR1 as SGHTA and CDR2 as FQGTGA. V dropped 0 bases and J dropped 0 bases, with 8 bases sitting between them. The CDR3 has 15 residues. CDR3 protein: CASSLTAGVNTEAFF. CDR3 DNA: TGTGCCAGCAGCTTAACTGCGGGGGTGAACACTGAAGCTTTCTTT.

A few counts support this clone. The chain is built from TRBV19 and TRBJ2-7, with D possibly being TRBD1 (6 bases). The germline CDR1 and CDR2 sequences are LNHDA and SQIVND (reference sequence). The germline V and J ends were trimmed by 5 bases and 3 bases, with 14 bases remaining between them. The CDR3 loop spans 14 amino acids. The CDR3 is CASSLSDRLYEQYF. In nucleotides, the CDR3 is TGTGCCAGTAGTCTTTCGGACAGACTCTACGAGCAGTACTTC.

The rearrangement joins TRBV29-1 to TRBJ1-5; 8 nucleotides line up with TRBD1. The CDR3 is 13 residues long. V lost 7 bases, J lost 5 bases, and 7 bases stayed unmatched. From germline, CDR1 is SQVTM and CDR2 ANQGSEA. The CDR3 loop reads CSGGQGKDQPQHF. In DNA form, the CDR3 reads TGCAGCGGAGGACAGGGCAAGGATCAGCCCCAGCATTTT.

V and J are TRBV7-3 and TRBJ2-3; D is uncertain. Trimming took 1 base from V and 1 from J, leaving 6 bases between them. CDR3 length equals 14 residues. Per germline, CDR1 SGHTA and CDR2 FQGTGA. CDR3 protein: CASSLNGRTDTQYF. The CDR3 region has the DNA TGTGCCAGCAGCTTAAACGGCCGCACAGATACGCAGTATTTT. Complete variable domain (other parts from reference TRBV7-3 and TRBJ2-3): GAGVSQTPSNKVTEKGKYVELRCDPISGHTALYWYRQSLGQGPEFLIYFQGTGAADDSGLPNDRFFAVRPEGSVSTLKIQRTERGDSAVYLCASSLNGRTDTQYFGPGTRLTVL.

The chain couples TRBV5-1 to TRBJ2-6; D not certain. The ends were cut back, 4 bases at V and 4 bases at J, with 12 bases in the middle. CDR3 size: 15 residues. From germline, CDR1 is SGHRS and CDR2 YFSETQ. The chain's CDR3 is CASSPSGSGANVLTF. The CDR3 region has the DNA TGCGCCAGCAGCCCCTCCGGCTCCGGGGCCAACGTCCTGACTTTC.

This chain uses TRBV4-2 with TRBJ2-3, with D possibly TRBD2 on 6 matching bases. Trimming shortened V by 1 base and J by 0 bases, and 11 bases separated the two germline ends. Per the germline V gene, CDR1 is LGHNA and CDR2 is YNFKEQ. The CDR3 loop spans 16 amino acids. CDR3 in amino acids: CASSQVQRVSTDTQYF. The CDR3 DNA reads TGTGCCAGCAGCCAAGTTCAGCGGGTCAGCACAGATACGCAGTATTTT.

The chain is built from TRBV6-1 and TRBJ2-1; D remains unclear. Germline CDR1 MNHNS, CDR2 SASEGT. Trimming took 3 bases from V and 13 from J, leaving 10 bases between them. The CDR3 runs 11 residues. Here the CDR3 DNA reads TGTGCCAGCAGTGACGGACGGACCCAGTTCTTC. Amino acids: CASSDGRTQFF.

J is TRBJ2-3 and V is TRBV18; no firm D call. Per the germline V gene, CDR1 is KGHSH and CDR2 is LQKENI. Deletions cut 3 bases from V and 1 base from J, with 8 bases between. The CDR3 spans 14 residues. The CDR3 here is CASSPGSGTDTQYF. The CDR3 region has the DNA TGTGCCAGCTCACCGGGGTCGGGCACAGATACGCAGTATTTT.

This CDR3 is CASSFEDRGFEQYF. The CDR3 coding sequence is TGTGCCAGCAGCTTCGAGGACAGGGGGTTCGAGCAGTACTTC. The chain links TRBV5-5 to TRBJ2-7; 10 bases align to TRBD1. The V gene end was trimmed by 2 bases and the J gene end by 6 bases; junction bases not matched to a gene: 5. This CDR3 contains 14 residues. Germline lookup yields CDR1 SGHKS and CDR2 YYEKEE (reference sequence).

The chain has TRBV27 and TRBJ2-7, with D perhaps matching TRBD1 or TRBD2 (5 bases each). Germline values: CDR1 MNHEY, CDR2 SMNVEV (reference sequence). This CDR3 is built from 13 residues. Trimming took off 0 bases at V and 3 bases at J, with 6 bases between the two ends. CDR3 residues: CASSLSRGYEQYF. In nucleotides, the CDR3 is TGTGCCAGCAGTTTATCGAGGGGCTACGAGCAGTACTTC.

The chain joins TRBV29-1 to TRBJ2-5, with D possibly TRBD1 on 6 matching bases. The V end lost 6 bases, the J end lost 0 bases, and 11 bases lay between the germline ends. Per the germline V gene, CDR1 is SQVTM and CDR2 is ANQGSEA. The CDR3 covers 13 residues. The CDR3 bases are TGCAGCGTCCAGGGGACGTACCAAGAGACCCAGTACTTC. It yields the protein CSVQGTYQETQYF.